These 10 T cell receptor beta chains came from one sample sequenced in a study of post-analysis software for immune sequencing data. Prepared TCR beta cDNA libraries contained unique molecular identifiers. TCRdb ran MiXCR on the PCR reads and lists one entry per CDR3 protein. The sample shows roughly 430,000 distinct CDR3 sequences, about 40% of them seen only once. Whole-study results and caveats: In patients, TRBV5-6, TRBV5-1 and TRBV20-1 belonged to four or five TRBV segments found more frequently than in controls.

Their antigens remain unidentified. Sequences were obtained from blood. These receptors all stem from a girl aged 2-10 years with multiple sclerosis.

The J gene is TRBJ2-3, the V gene TRBV7-2; possibly TRBD1 or TRBD2 for D (5 bases each). V was shortened by 5 bases and J by 2 bases, with 14 bases between the two germline ends. Per germline, CDR1 SGHTA and CDR2 FQGNSA. This CDR3 contains 15 residues. CDR3 coding DNA: TGTGCCAGCAGCCTGAGGGACGGGCCCACAGATACGCAGTATTTT. As protein: CASSLRDGPTDTQYF.

This clonotype appeared once. The rearrangement links TRBV20-1 to TRBJ2-3; maybe TRBD2 (6 bases). The CDR3 length is 13 residues. Trimming cost V 6 bases and J 5 bases, with 15 bases left between them. Germline V gives CDR1 DFQATT, CDR2 SNEGSKA (reference sequence). The CDR3 region has the DNA TGCAGTGCCGATCTTTTGGGAGGAGATACGCAGTATTTT. It is translated as CSADLLGGDTQYF.

This sequence joins TRBV21-1 and TRBJ1-2; the table's D call, TRBD1, has no DNA check behind it. TRBV21-1 is a pseudogene segment. The length of the CDR3 is 17 residues. Here the CDR3 DNA reads TGTGCCAGCAGCAAATGGATTCGGCAGGGGGATAAGGTTGGCTACACCTTC. Translation gives CASSKWIRQGDKVGYTF.

V is TRBV10-3 and J is TRBJ1-5; a possible D gene is TRBD1 (5 bases). CDR1 ENHRY and CDR2 SYGVKD come from the germline V gene. The ends were cut back, 6 bases at V and 3 bases at J, with 24 bases in the middle. The CDR3 spans 18 residues. CDR3 DNA sequence: TGTGCCATCAGCTCCCCACCCGGGGGGGACTCCTCCAATCAGCCCCAGCATTTT. Encoded protein: CAISSPPGGDSSNQPQHF.

The chain carries TRBV7-9 and TRBJ2-3, with TRBD2 matching 10 bases. The length of the CDR3 is 17 residues. The germline gives CDR1 SEHNR, CDR2 FQNEAQ (reference sequence). V lost 5 bases and J lost 4; bases outside the gene matches: 12. CDR3 protein: CASSKHLAGGSADTQYF. CDR3 DNA: TGTGCCAGCAGCAAACACTTAGCGGGAGGAAGTGCAGATACGCAGTATTTT. Filled out from reference TRBV7-9 and TRBJ2-3, the complete variable domain reads DTGVSQNPRHKITKRGQNVTFRCDPISEHNRLYWYRQTLGQGPEFLTYFQNEAQLEKSRLLSDRFSAERPKGSFSTLEIQRTEQGDSAMYLCASSKHLAGGSADTQYFGPGTRLTVL.

J is TRBJ1-1 and V is TRBV6-2 or TRBV6-3; 8 nucleotides align to TRBD1. CDR1 and CDR2 from the germline V gene are MNHEY and SVGEGT. Unmatched junction bases numbered 11, after V lost 5 bases and J lost 3 bases. The CDR3 covers 16 residues. Here the CDR3 DNA reads TGTGCCAGCAGTCCCCGCTTACCGGGACAGGACACTGAAGCTTTCTTT. It codes for CASSPRLPGQDTEAFF.

As to this clonotype: Compared with germline, one end of the junction differs, possibly owing to a read error. This chain links TRBV6-2 or TRBV6-3 with TRBJ2-7; D not resolved. The CDR3 is 14 residues long. CDR1 is MNHEY and CDR2 is SVGEGT in the germline V gene. The CDR3 DNA reads TGTGCCAGCAGTGAGTCTCGAGCATCCTGCGAGCAGTACTTC. As protein: CASSESRASCEQYF.

This clonotype turned up a few times. V and J are TRBV20-1 and TRBJ2-5, with 7 bases matching TRBD2. Germline V CDR1 and CDR2: DFQATT, SNEGSKA (reference sequence). CDR3 length equals 11 residues. The V and J ends lost 5 bases and 11 bases, in that order; junction bases with no gene match: 8. CDR3 in amino acids: CSAARGTGQYF. The CDR3 DNA follows: TGCAGTGCTGCGCGGGGGACGGGGCAGTACTTC.

The chain joins TRBV12-3 or TRBV12-4 to TRBJ2-7, with 7 bases identical to TRBD1. Germline trimming cut 6 bases from V and 4 bases from J; bases unmatched to any gene: 3. The CDR3 consists of 12 residues. The CDR3 loop is CASSRDRYEQYF. CDR3 sequence (DNA): TGTGCCAGCAGCAGGGACAGATACGAGCAGTACTTC.

This chain connects TRBV28 to TRBJ2-3; TRBD2 matches at 7 bases. CDR1 and CDR2 from the germline V gene are MDHEN and SYDVKM. This CDR3 has 15 amino acids. J lost 0 bases, V lost 11 bases, and 11 bases had no gene match. The CDR3, as DNA: TGTGCCGCCAACGGGCTAGCGGCTAGCACAGATACGCAGTATTTT. Amino acid sequence: CAANGLAASTDTQYF.